The entry below describes one T cell receptor (beta chain). The antigen remains unidentified. A second about 6 to 12 cycle PCR used barcoded and J-beta primers. TCRdb independently ran MiXCR on the 5' RACE reads; one entry per CDR3 protein. The data contain hundreds of thousands of distinct CDR3 sequences, under 70% of them singletons. The entry originates in a study of blood T cells in healthy people across ages. Findings and caveats of the study: Across the age range, TCR beta diversity per million T cells fell in a roughly linear way.

CDR3 length equals 15 residues. Germline CDR1 reads SGHDN; CDR2 reads FVKESK. V was pared by 0 bases and J by 2 bases, with 9 bases between. Drawn from each donor were roughly 9.4 milliliters of peripheral blood. In each sample, at least 6 million PBMCs were isolated. The V gene is TRBV14, the J gene TRBJ2-3; a weak D match, TRBD2 (6 bases). The clonotype was recovered from a man aged 60 to 69 in good health. The sequenced sample consisted of blood. The chain's CDR3 is CASSQELAYTDTQYF. CDR3 DNA: TGTGCCAGCAGCCAAGAACTAGCCTACACAGATACGCAGTATTTT.